This T cell receptor beta chain was captured in a study of blood T cell repertoires in COVID-19. The overall study: Samples of COVID-19 (acute and convalescent) were obtained from the United States, Italy and Spain.

CDR1 GTSNPN and CDR2 SVGIG come from the germline V gene (reference sequence). V shed 3 bases and J shed 2 bases, with 2 bases lying between them. There are 12 residues in the CDR3. Measured with immunoSEQ multiplex PCR; TCRdb has only the in-frame clones, and not every one. In the table there are hundreds of thousands of clones, about 80% of which are singletons. The TCR comes from a woman over 75 with acute or convalescent COVID-19. The sample taken for sequencing was peripheral blood. The chain combines TRBV30 with TRBJ2-6; D not certain. For the CDR3, the DNA is TGTGCCTGGAGCACTGGGGCCAACGTCCTGACTTTC. This sequence encodes CAWSTGANVLTF.